This T cell receptor beta chain derives from a study of blood T cell repertoires in COVID-19. As for the study in general: Donors in the United States, Italy and Spain gave samples during acute or convalescent COVID-19.

J gave up 2 bases and V 5 bases, and 16 bases lay outside the gene matches. This CDR3 has 19 amino acids. CDR1 and CDR2 (germline): MDHEN, SYDVKM. The authors' processing: Counts of nucleated cells, estimated from reference gene primer amplification, were obtained. Profiled with immunoSEQ multiplex PCR; TCRdb holds only in-frame clones, not every one. Clone size and V and J calls were adopted from that table, with D and trimming inferred from the DNA. The sample records roughly 250,000 clones, about 91% being singletons. Participants' reported clinical history set cohort assignment. Source material: PBMCs or T cells enriched from blood (not recorded which). The sequence came from a woman aged 35 to 49 with acute COVID-19. The rearrangement uses TRBV28 and TRBJ2-1; 9 nucleotides align to TRBD2. The CDR3 coding sequence is TGTGCCAGCAGTCTAAGAATCGGGACTAGCTTATCGGCCTACAATGAGCAGTTCTTC. Its protein product is CASSLRIGTSLSAYNEQFF.